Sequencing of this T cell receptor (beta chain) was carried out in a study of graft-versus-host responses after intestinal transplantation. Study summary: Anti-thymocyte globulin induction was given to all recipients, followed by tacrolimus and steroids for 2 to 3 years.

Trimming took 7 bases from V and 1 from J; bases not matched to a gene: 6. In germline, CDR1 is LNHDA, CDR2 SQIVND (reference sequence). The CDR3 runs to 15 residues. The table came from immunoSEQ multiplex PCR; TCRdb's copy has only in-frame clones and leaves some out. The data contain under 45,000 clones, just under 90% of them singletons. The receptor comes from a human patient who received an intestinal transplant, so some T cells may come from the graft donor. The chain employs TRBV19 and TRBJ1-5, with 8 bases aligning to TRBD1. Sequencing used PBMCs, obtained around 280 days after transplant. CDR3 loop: CASKTTGGSNQPQHF. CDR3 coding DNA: TGTGCCAGTAAAACCACAGGGGGAAGCAATCAGCCCCAGCATTTT. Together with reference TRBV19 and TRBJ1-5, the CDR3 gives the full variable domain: DGGITQSPKYLFRKEGQNVTLSCEQNLNHDAMYWYRQDPGQGLRLIYYSQIVNDFQKGDIAEGYSVSREKKESFPLTVTSAQKNPTAFYLCASKTTGGSNQPQHFGDGTRLSIL.